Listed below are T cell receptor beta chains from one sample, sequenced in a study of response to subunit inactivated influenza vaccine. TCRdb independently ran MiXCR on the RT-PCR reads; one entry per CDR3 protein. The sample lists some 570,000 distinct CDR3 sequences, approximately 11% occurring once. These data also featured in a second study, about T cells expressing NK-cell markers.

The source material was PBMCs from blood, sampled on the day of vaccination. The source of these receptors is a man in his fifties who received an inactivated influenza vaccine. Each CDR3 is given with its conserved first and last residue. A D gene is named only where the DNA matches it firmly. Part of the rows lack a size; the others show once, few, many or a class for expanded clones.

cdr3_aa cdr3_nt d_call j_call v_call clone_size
CASSVARQGQETQYF TGTGCCAGCAGCGTTGCAAGACAGGGACAAGAGACCCAGTACTTC TRBD1 TRBJ2-5 TRBV13 many
CASSLGVIAGGPRNEQFF TGTGCCAGCAGCTTAGGGGTCATAGCGGGGGGGCCCCGCAATGAGCAGTTCTTC TRBD2 TRBJ2-1 TRBV11-2 many
CASSLASRAGGSYNEQFF TGCGCCAGCAGCTTGGCCAGTAGAGCGGGAGGTAGTTACAATGAGCAGTTCTTC TRBD2 TRBJ2-1 TRBV5-1 NA
CASTQQGMNTEAFF TGTGCCAGCACCCAACAGGGTATGAACACTGAAGCTTTCTTT NA TRBJ1-1 TRBV4-2 NA
CASSVAAGAYEQYF TGTGCCAGCAGCGTAGCGGCGGGAGCCTACGAGCAGTACTTC TRBD2 TRBJ2-7 TRBV9 many
CASSYSQERDNNSPLHF TGTGCCAGCAGTTACTCTCAGGAGAGGGATAATAATTCACCCCTCCACTTT NA TRBJ1-6 TRBV6-7 many
CASKLTSGGAADTQYF TGTGCCAGCAAACTCACGAGCGGGGGGGCGGCAGATACGCAGTATTTT TRBD2 TRBJ2-3 TRBV2 NA
CSVEKAAASSYEQYF TGCAGCGTTGAAAAGGCAGCAGCAAGCTCCTACGAGCAGTACTTC NA TRBJ2-7 TRBV29-1 few
CAIRPSSGYEQYF TGTGCCATCAGGCCTTCAAGCGGCTACGAGCAGTACTTC NA TRBJ2-7 TRBV10-3 NA
CSARDQDRGWTDTQYF TGCAGTGCTAGAGATCAAGACAGGGGGTGGACAGATACGCAGTATTTT TRBD1 TRBJ2-3 TRBV20-1 NA
CASRSPQGARGNTIYF TGTGCCAGCAGATCCCCTCAGGGGGCGCGCGGAAACACCATATATTTT TRBD1 TRBJ1-3 TRBV28 few